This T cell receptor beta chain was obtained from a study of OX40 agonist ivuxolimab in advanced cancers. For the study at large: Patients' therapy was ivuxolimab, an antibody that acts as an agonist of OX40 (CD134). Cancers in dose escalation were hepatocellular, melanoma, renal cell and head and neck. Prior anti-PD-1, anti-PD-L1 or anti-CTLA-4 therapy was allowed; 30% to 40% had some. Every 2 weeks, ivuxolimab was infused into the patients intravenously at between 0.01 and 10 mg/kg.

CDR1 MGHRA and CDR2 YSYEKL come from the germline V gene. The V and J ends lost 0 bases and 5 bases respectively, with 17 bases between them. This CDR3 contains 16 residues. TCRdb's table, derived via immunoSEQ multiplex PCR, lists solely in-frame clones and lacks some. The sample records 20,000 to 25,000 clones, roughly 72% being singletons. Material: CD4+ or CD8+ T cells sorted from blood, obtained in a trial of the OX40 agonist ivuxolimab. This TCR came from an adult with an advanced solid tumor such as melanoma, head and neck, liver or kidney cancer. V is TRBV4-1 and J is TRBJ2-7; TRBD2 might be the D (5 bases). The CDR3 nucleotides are TGCGCCAGCAGCCAAGATAGCACGGAGCTGAGGGACGAGCAGTACTTC. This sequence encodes CASSQDSTELRDEQYF.